The T cell receptor (beta chain) described here comes from a study of long-term antiretroviral therapy in people with HIV. From each donor, at least one pre-ART PBMC sample and at least two post-ART PBMC samples were obtained. Participants with HIV, all of them, were treated in the United States. Study-level points and caveats: Comparison with controls showed narrower CDR3 length ranges in HIV repertoires. Samples were collected from about 2003 to 2017 under possibly less effective ART regimens.

To note about this clone: Antigen unknown.

Sequencing used immunoSEQ v3.0 at survey level. Some clones are missing from TCRdb's copy, which holds only in-frame ones; the method was immunoSEQ multiplex PCR. Of tens of thousands of clones in the sample, 80% were seen once. The CDR3 runs 19 residues. V shed 1 base, J shed 6 bases, and the junction held 9 bases outside the gene matches. Germline V CDR1 and CDR2: SGHTA, FQGNSA. The sample in question was unsorted PBMCs, obtained 3.4 years after starting antiretroviral therapy. The gene calls are TRBV7-2 and TRBJ2-1, with TRBD2 matching over 16 bases. The receptor comes from a man aged 25-45 years with HIV. The CDR3 DNA is TGTGCCAGCAGCTTAGTCGGGGGACTAGCGGGAGGGCCGGTCAATGAGCAGTTCTTC. Translated, it gives CASSLVGGLAGGPVNEQFF.